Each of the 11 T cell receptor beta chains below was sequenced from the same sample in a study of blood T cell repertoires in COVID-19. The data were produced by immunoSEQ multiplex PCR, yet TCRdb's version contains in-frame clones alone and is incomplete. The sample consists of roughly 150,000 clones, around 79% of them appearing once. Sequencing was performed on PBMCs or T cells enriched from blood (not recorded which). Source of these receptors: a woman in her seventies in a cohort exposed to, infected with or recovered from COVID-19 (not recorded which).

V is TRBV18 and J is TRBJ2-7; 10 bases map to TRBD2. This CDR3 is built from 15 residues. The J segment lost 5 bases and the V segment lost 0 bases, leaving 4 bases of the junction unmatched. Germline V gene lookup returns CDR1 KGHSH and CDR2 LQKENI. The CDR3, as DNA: TGTGCCAGCTCACCACCCCTAGCGGGAGTGAACGAGCAGTACTTC. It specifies CASSPPLAGVNEQYF.

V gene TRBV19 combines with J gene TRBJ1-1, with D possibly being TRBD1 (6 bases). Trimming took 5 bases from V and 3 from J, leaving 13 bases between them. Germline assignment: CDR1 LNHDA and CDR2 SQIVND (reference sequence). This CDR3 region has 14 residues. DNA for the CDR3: TGTGCCAGTAGTCCTCGGACAGTGGACACTGAAGCTTTCTTT. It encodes CASSPRTVDTEAFF.

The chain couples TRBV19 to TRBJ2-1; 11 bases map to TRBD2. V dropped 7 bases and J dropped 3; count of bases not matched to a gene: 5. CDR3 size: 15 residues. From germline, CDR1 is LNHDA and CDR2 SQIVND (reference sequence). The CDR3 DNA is TGTGCCAGTACCCCGACTAGCGGGATCTACAATGAGCAGTTCTTC. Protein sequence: CASTPTSGIYNEQFF.

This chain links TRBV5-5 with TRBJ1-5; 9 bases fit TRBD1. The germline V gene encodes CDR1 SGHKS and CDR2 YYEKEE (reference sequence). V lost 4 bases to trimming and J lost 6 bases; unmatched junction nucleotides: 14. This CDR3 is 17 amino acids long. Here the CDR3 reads CASSKDLRDRDGQPQHF. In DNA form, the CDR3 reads TGTGCCAGCAGCAAAGACCTCCGGGACAGGGACGGTCAGCCCCAGCATTTT.

In DNA, the CDR3 is TGTGCCAGCAGCCCCGGCCCCGGGGACAATGAGCAGTTCTTC. It encodes CASSPGPGDNEQFF. The chain carries TRBV11-3 and TRBJ2-1, with TRBD2 as a possible D gene (5 bases). CDR1 SGHNT and CDR2 YENEEA come from the germline V gene. The CDR3 loop spans 14 amino acids. Deletions cut 5 bases from V and 5 bases from J, with 13 bases between.

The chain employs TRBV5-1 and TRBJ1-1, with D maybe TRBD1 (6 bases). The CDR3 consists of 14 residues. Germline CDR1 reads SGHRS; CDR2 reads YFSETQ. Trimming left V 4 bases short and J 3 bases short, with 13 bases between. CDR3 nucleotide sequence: TGCGCCAGCAGCCCCACGCAGGGGCACACTGAAGCTTTCTTT. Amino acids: CASSPTQGHTEAFF.

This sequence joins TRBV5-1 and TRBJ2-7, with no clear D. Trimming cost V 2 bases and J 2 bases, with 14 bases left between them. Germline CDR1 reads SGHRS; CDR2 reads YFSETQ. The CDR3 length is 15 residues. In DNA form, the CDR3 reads TGCGCCAGCAGCTTAGGTCCTAGTCTCCCCTACGAGCAGTACTTC. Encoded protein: CASSLGPSLPYEQYF.

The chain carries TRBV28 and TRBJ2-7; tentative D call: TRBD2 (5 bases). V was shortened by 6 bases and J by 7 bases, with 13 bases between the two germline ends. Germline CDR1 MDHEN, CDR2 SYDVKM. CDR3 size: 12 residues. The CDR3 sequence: CASRVSQREQYF. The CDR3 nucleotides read TGTGCCAGCAGGGTCTCACAGCGGGAGCAGTACTTC. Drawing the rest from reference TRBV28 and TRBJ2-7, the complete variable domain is DVKVTQSSRYLVKRTGEKVFLECVQDMDHENMFWYRQDPGLGLRLIYFSYDVKMKEKGDIPEGYSVSREKKERFSLILESASTNQTSMYLCASRVSQREQYFGPGTRLTVT.

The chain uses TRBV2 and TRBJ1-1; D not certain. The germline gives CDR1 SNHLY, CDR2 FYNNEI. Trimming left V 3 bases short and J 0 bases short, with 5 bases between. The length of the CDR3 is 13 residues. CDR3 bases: TGTGCCAGCAGTGACAGTTTGAACACTGAAGCTTTCTTT. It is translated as CASSDSLNTEAFF.

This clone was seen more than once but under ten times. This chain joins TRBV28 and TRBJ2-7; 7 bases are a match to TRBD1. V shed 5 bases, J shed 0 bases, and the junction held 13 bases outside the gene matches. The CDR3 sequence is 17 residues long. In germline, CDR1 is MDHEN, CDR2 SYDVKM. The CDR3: CASSPPRTGTYSYEQYF. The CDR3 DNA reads TGTGCCAGCAGTCCCCCCCGGACAGGTACCTACTCCTACGAGCAGTACTTC.

Written as DNA, the CDR3 is TGTGCCAGTAGTATATCGGACAGGGGGATTTTGGGCAATCAGCCCCAGCATTTT. It yields the protein CASSISDRGILGNQPQHF. The chain recombines TRBV19 with TRBJ1-5; 10 bases agree with TRBD1. CDR3 length equals 18 residues. With V trimmed by 2 bases and J by 2 bases, 9 bases remained unmatched. The germline CDR1 and CDR2 sequences are LNHDA and SQIVND (reference sequence).